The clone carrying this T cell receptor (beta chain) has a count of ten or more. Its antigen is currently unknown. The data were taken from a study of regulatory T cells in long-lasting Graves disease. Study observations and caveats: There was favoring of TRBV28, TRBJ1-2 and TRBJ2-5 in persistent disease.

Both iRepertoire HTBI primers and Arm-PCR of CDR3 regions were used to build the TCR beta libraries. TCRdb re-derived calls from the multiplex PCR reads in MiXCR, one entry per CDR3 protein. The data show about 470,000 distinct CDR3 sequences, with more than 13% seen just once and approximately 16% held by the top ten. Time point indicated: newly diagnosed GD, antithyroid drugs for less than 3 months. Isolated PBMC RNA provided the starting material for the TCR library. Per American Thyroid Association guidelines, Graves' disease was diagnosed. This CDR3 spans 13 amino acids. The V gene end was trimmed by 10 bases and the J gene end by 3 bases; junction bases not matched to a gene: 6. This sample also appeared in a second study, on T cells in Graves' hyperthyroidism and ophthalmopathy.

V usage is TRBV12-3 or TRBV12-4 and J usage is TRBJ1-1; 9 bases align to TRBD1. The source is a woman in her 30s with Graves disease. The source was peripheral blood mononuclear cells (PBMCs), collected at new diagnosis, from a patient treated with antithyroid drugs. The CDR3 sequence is CAINRGQDTEAFF. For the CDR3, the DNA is TGTGCCATCAACAGGGGGCAGGACACTGAAGCTTTCTTT.